The 9 T cell receptor beta chains below all came from one sample that was sequenced in a study of T cell responses to AZD1222 COVID-19 vaccine (dated by TCRdb to the early 2020s). To prepare the library, the immunoSEQ multiplex PCR assay was applied. TCRdb stores this immuneACCESS table with in-frame sequences only. Part of the clones is absent; in the studies checked, under half of the shortfall reflects unresolved V genes, and no reason is known for the rest. In all, the sample holds more than 85,000 clones, and 81% of those were seen once. In total, the top ten clones hold roughly 5% of the sample. Per the publication, the time point label means: baseline before first vaccination. The sequencing used peripheral blood, collected on day 0 of AZD1222 vaccination. These receptors were collected from an adult in good health.

The rearrangement joins TRBV11-2 to TRBJ2-1, with a weak D call TRBD2 (6 bases). Looked up from germline, CDR1 is SGHAT and CDR2 is FQNNGV. The CDR3 runs 14 residues. V was cut by 6 bases and J by 7 bases, with 16 bases left in between. The CDR3 reads CASRPDYPVNEQFF. The CDR3 DNA reads as TGTGCCAGCAGACCGGACTACCCAGTTAATGAGCAGTTCTTC.

The chain recombines TRBV18 with TRBJ2-1; 13 nucleotides align to TRBD2. V lost 0 bases to trimming and J lost 0 bases; unmatched junction nucleotides: 8. CDR1 and CDR2 from the germline V gene are KGHSH and LQKENI. The CDR3 runs to 20 residues. The CDR3 sequence is CASSPPGLAGVTSSYNEQFF. CDR3 sequence (DNA): TGTGCCAGCTCACCACCCGGACTAGCGGGAGTAACTAGCTCCTACAATGAGCAGTTCTTC.

This clone was seen a handful of times. The chain employs TRBV28 and TRBJ1-5; D remains unclear. The CDR3 is 17 residues long. Germline lookup yields CDR1 MDHEN and CDR2 SYDVKM. The V gene lost 3 bases and the J gene lost 0 bases, with 15 bases spanning the gap. The CDR3 DNA reads as TGTGCCAGCAGTTTTTTCAGTGTTCGGTTTAGCAATCAGCCCCAGCATTTT. This gives the protein CASSFFSVRFSNQPQHF.

The chain employs TRBV28 and TRBJ2-1; D is unresolved. The CDR3 runs 15 residues. The V and J ends lost 6 bases and 8 bases respectively, with 20 bases between them. Germline V lookup: CDR1 MDHEN, CDR2 SYDVKM. The CDR3 region is CASSRPRLTIHEQFF. The CDR3 nucleotides read TGTGCCAGCAGCCGACCCCGGTTGACGATCCATGAGCAGTTCTTC.

The V and J genes are TRBV7-8 and TRBJ1-1, with unresolved D. The CDR3 covers 15 residues. The germline V gene has CDR1 SGHVS and CDR2 FQNEAQ. Trimming pared 5 bases from V and 0 bases from J, leaving 13 bases between. The CDR3: CASSKTSLMNTEAFF. The CDR3 DNA reads as TGTGCCAGCAGCAAGACAAGCCTTATGAACACTGAAGCTTTCTTT. The entire variable domain, with the rest obtained from reference TRBV7-8 and TRBJ1-1, is as follows: GAGVSQSPRYKVAKRGQDVALRCDPISGHVSLFWYQQALGQGPEFLTYFQNEAQLDKSGLPSDRFFAERPEGSVSTLKIQRTQQEDSAVYLCASSKTSLMNTEAFFGQGTRLTVV.

The V call is TRBV18, the J call TRBJ1-5; 9 nucleotides agree with TRBD1. V was clipped by 0 bases and J by 2 bases; unmatched bases: 11. This CDR3 spans 19 amino acids. Germline lookup yields CDR1 KGHSH and CDR2 LQKENI. The CDR3 sequence: CASSPPQGTGPRGNQPQHF. The CDR3 bases are TGTGCCAGCTCACCACCACAAGGGACAGGGCCCAGGGGCAATCAGCCCCAGCATTTT.

The chain combines TRBV30 with TRBJ2-1; TRBD1 might be the D (5 bases). The CDR3 runs 15 residues. V was pared by 0 bases and J by 8 bases, with 17 bases between. Germline CDR1 reads GTSNPN; CDR2 reads SVGIG (reference sequence). Here the CDR3 DNA reads TGTGCCTGGAGTGTATGGGGCCAGCCCGACGATGAGCAGTTCTTC. The encoded protein is CAWSVWGQPDDEQFF.

V gene TRBV4-1 combines with J gene TRBJ1-1, with D possibly being TRBD1 (6 bases). CDR3 length: 16 residues. Germline V gene data show CDR1 as MGHRA and CDR2 as YSYEKL. V was shortened by 0 bases and J by 1 base, with 12 bases between the two germline ends. This CDR3 is CASSQDRAGANTEAFF. The CDR3 region has the DNA TGCGCCAGCAGCCAAGATAGGGCAGGGGCGAACACTGAAGCTTTCTTT.

This clone was picked up one time. The gene calls are TRBV7-2 and TRBJ2-5; no reliable D call. V was shortened by 1 base and J by 5 bases, with 23 bases between the two germline ends. Germline V lookup: CDR1 SGHTA, CDR2 FQGNSA. The CDR3 contains 18 residues. This CDR3 is CASSLEGAARARRETQYF. CDR3 DNA sequence: TGTGCCAGCAGCTTAGAGGGCGCGGCCCGCGCTCGACGGGAGACCCAGTACTTC.